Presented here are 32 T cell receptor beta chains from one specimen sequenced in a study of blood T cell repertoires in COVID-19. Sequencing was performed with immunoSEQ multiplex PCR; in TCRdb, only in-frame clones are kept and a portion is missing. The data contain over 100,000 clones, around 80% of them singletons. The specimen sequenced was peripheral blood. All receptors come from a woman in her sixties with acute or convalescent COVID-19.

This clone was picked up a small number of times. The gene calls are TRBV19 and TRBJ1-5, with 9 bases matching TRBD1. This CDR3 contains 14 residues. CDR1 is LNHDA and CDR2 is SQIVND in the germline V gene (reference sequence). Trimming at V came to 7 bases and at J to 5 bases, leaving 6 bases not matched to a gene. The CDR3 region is CASTPDRGYQPQHF. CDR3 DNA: TGTGCCAGTACCCCCGACAGGGGGTATCAGCCCCAGCATTTT.

The CDR3 DNA is TGCGCCAGTGGACAGGGCCATACGCAGTATTTT. Translating it yields CASGQGHTQYF. The chain couples TRBV10-1 to TRBJ2-3, with 8 positions matching TRBD1. Germline loops: CDR1 WNHNN, CDR2 SYGVQD (reference sequence). Trimming removed 9 bases from V and 7 bases from J; junction bases left unmatched: 3. This CDR3 spans 11 amino acids.

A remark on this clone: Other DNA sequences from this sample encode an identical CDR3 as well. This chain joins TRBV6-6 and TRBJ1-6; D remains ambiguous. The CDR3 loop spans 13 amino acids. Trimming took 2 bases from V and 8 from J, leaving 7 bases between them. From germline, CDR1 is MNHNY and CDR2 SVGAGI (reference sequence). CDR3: CASSYGRDSPLHF. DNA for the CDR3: TGTGCCAGCAGTTACGGTCGGGATTCACCCCTCCACTTT.

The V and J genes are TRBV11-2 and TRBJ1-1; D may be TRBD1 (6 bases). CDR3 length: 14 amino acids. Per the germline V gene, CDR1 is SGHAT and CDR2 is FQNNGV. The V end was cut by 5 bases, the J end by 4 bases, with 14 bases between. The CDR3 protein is CASSRDNSGTEAFF. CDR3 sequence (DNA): TGTGCCAGCAGCCGGGACAATTCTGGCACTGAAGCTTTCTTT.

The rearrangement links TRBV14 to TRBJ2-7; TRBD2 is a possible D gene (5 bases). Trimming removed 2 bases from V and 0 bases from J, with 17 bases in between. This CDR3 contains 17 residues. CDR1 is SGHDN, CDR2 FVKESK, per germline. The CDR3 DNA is TGTGCCAGCAGCCAATGGGGTCGGAGGTCTAGCTCCTACGAGCAGTACGTC. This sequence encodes CASSQWGRRSSSYEQYV.

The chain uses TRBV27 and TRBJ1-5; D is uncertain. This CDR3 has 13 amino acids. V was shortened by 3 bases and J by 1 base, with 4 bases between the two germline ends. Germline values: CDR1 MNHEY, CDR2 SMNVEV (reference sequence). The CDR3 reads CASSFRSNQPQHF. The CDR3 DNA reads TGTGCCAGCAGTTTTCGGAGCAATCAGCCCCAGCATTTT.

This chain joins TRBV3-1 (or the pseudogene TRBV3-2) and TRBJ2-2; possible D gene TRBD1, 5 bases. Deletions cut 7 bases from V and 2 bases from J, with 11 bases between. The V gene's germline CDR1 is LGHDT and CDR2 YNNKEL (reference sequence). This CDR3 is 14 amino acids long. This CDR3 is CASTGLGNTGELFF. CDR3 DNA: TGTGCCAGCACAGGGCTGGGAAACACCGGGGAGCTGTTTTTT.

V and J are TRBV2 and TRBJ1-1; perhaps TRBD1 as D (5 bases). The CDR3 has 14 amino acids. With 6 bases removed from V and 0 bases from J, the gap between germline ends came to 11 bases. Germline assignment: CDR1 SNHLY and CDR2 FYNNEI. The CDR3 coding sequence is TGTGCCAGCAGCTCAGGGCGTCTGAACACTGAAGCTTTCTTT. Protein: CASSSGRLNTEAFF.

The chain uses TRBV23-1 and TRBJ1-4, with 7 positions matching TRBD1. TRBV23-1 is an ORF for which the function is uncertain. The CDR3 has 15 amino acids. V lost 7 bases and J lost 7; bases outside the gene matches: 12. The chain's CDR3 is CASTPDRDPFEKLFF. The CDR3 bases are TGCGCCAGCACCCCAGACAGGGATCCCTTTGAAAAACTGTTTTTT.

CDR3 sequence: CASSVDSHLQGGNTIYF. CDR3 nucleotides: TGTGCCAGCAGCGTAGATAGCCACCTCCAGGGAGGAAACACCATATATTTT. This rearrangement joins TRBV9 to TRBJ1-3; a possible D gene is TRBD1 (5 bases). Trimming stripped 0 bases from V and 4 bases from J, with 17 bases between. CDR1 and CDR2 from the germline V gene are SGDLS and YYNGEE. The CDR3 runs 17 residues.

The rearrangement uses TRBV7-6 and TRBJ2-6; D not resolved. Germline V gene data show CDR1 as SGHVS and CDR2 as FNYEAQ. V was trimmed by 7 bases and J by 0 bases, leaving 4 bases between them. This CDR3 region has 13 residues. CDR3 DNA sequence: TGTGCCAGCAAGAGCTCTGGGGCCAACGTCCTGACTTTC. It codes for CASKSSGANVLTF.

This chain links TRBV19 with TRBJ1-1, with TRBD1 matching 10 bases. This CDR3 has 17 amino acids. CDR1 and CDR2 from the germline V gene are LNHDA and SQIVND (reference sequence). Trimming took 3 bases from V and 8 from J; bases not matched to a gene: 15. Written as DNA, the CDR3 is TGTGCCAGTAGTATCATAATCGGACAGGGGGGGACATCGGAAGCTTTCTTT. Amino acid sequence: CASSIIIGQGGTSEAFF.

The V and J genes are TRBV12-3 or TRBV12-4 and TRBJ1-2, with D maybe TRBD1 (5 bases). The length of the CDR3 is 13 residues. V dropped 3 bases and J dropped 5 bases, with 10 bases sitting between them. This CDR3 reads CASSFVGAYGYTF. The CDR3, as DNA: TGTGCCAGCAGTTTTGTAGGGGCGTATGGCTACACCTTC.

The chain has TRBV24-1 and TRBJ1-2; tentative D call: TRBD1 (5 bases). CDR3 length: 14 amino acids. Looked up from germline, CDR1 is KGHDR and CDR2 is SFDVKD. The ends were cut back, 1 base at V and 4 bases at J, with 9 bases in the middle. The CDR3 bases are TGTGCCACCAGTGATTTCGAAGGGGCCTATGGCTACACCTTC. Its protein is CATSDFEGAYGYTF.

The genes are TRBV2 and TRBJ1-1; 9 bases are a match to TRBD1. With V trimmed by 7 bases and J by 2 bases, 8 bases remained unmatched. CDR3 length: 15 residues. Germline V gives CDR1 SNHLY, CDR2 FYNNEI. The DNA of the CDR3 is TGTGCCAGCACCACCACAGGGGGCTTCAACACTGAAGCTTTCTTT. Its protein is CASTTTGGFNTEAFF.

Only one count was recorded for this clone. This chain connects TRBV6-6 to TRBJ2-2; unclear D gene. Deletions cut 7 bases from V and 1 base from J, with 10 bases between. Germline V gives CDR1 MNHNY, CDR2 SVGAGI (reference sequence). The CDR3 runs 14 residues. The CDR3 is CASTLDGNTGELFF. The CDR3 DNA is TGTGCCAGCACCCTAGACGGGAACACCGGGGAGCTGTTTTTT.

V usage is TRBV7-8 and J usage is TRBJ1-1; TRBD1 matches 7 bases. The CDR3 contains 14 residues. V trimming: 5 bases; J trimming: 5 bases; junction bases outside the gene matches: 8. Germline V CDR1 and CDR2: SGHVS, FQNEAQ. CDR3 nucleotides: TGTGCCAGCAGCCCTACAGGGGCACGGACTGAAGCTTTCTTT. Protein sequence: CASSPTGARTEAFF.

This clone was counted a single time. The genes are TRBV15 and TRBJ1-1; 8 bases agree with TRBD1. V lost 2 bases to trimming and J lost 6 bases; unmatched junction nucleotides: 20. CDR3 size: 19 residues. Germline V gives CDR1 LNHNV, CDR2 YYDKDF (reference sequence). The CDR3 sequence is CATSRFPIGQGAGWAEAFF. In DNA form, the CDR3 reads TGTGCCACCAGCAGATTTCCGATCGGGCAGGGGGCAGGATGGGCTGAAGCTTTCTTT.

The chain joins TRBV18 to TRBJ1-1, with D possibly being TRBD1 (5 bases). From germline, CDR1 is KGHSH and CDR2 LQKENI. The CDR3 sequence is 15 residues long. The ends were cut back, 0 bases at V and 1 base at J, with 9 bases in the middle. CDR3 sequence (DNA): TGTGCCAGCTCACCACCGGGGGGAGCGAACACTGAAGCTTTCTTT. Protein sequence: CASSPPGGANTEAFF.

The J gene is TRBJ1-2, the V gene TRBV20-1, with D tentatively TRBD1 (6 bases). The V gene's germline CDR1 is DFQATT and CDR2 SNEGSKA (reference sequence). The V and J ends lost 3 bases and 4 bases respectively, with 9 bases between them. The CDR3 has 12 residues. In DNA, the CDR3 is TGCAGTGCTAGTGGGACAACCTATGGCTACACCTTC. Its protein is CSASGTTYGYTF.

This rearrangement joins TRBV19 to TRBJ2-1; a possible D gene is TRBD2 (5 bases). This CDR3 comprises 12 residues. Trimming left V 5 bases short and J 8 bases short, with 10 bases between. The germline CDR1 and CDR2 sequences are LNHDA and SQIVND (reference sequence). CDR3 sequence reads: CASSPERDEQFF. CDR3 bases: TGTGCCAGTAGTCCGGAGAGGGATGAGCAGTTCTTC.

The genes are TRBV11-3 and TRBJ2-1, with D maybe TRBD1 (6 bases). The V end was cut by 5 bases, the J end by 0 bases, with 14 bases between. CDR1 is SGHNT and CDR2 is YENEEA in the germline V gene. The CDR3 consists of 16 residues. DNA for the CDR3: TGTGCCAGCAGCCTCCGACAGGCCCACTCCTACAATGAGCAGTTCTTC. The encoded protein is CASSLRQAHSYNEQFF.

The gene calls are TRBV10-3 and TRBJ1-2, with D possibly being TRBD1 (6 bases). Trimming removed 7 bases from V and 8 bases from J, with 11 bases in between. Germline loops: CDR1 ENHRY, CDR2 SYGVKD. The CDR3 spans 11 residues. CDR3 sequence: CAITPGEGYTF. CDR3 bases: TGTGCCATCACCCCAGGGGAAGGCTACACCTTC.

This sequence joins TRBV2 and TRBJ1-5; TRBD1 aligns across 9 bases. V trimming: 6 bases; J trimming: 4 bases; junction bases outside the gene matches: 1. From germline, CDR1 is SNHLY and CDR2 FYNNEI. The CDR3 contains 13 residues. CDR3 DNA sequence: TGTGCCAGCAGGGGGACAGGGAATCAGCCCCAGCATTTT. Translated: CASRGTGNQPQHF.

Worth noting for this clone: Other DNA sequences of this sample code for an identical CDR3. CDR3 DNA sequence: TGTGCCAGTAGTCTGCGGGGAACAGATACGCAGTATTTT. This codes for CASSLRGTDTQYF. The chain employs TRBV19 and TRBJ2-3; D is perhaps TRBD2 (6 bases). V was shortened by 5 bases and J by 3 bases, with 9 bases between the two germline ends. The length of the CDR3 is 13 residues. CDR1 is LNHDA, CDR2 SQIVND, per germline (reference sequence). The full variable domain, completed using reference TRBV19 and TRBJ2-3, is DGGITQSPKYLFRKEGQNVTLSCEQNLNHDAMYWYRQDPGQGLRLIYYSQIVNDFQKGDIAEGYSVSREKKESFPLTVTSAQKNPTAFYLCASSLRGTDTQYFGPGTRLTVL.

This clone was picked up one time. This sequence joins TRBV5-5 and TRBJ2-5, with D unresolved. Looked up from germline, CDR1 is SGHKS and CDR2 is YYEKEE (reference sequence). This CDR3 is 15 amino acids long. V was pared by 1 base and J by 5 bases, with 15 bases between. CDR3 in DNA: TGTGCCAGCAGCTTGAATGGCAGGTGGATCGAGACCCAGTACTTC. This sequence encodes CASSLNGRWIETQYF.

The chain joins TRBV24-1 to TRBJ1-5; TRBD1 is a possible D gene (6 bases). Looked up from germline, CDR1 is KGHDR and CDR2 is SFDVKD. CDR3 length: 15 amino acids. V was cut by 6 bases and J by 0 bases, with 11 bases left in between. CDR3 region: CATSKTGSSNQPQHF. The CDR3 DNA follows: TGTGCCACCAGTAAAACAGGGAGTAGCAATCAGCCCCAGCATTTT.

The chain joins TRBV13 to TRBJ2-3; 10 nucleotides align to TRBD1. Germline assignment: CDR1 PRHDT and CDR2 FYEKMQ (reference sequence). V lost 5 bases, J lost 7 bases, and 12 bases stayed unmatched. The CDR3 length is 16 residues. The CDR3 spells CASSPPLDRGENTQYF. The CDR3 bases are TGTGCCAGCAGCCCCCCTCTGGACAGGGGGGAGAATACGCAGTATTTT.

For the CDR3, the DNA is TGTGCCACCAGTCAATCACGTGGGAGAGAATTTTCATCTAACTATGGCTACACCTTC. Translation gives CATSQSRGREFSSNYGYTF. This chain connects TRBV24-1 to TRBJ1-2; D uncertain. Germline CDR1 reads KGHDR; CDR2 reads SFDVKD. This CDR3 comprises 19 residues. The V gene lost 6 bases and the J gene lost 0 bases, with 25 bases spanning the gap.

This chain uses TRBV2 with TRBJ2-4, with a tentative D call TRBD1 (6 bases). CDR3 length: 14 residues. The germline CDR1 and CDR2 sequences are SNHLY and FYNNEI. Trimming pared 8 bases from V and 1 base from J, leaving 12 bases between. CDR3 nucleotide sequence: TGTGCCAGCGGTGCAGGGGCGGCCAAAAACATTCAGTACTTC. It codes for CASGAGAAKNIQYF.

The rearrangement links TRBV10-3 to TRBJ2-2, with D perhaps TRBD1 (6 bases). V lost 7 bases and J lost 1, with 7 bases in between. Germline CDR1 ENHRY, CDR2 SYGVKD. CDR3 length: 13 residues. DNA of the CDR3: TGTGCCATCACGGGACAGAACACCGGGGAGCTGTTTTTT. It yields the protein CAITGQNTGELFF.

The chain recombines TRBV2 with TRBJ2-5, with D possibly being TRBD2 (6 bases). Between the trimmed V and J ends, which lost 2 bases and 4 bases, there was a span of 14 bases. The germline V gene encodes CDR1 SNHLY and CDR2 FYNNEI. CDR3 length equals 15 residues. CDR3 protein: CASSELAGRGETQYF. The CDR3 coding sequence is TGTGCCAGCAGTGAACTGGCAGGGCGGGGAGAGACCCAGTACTTC.